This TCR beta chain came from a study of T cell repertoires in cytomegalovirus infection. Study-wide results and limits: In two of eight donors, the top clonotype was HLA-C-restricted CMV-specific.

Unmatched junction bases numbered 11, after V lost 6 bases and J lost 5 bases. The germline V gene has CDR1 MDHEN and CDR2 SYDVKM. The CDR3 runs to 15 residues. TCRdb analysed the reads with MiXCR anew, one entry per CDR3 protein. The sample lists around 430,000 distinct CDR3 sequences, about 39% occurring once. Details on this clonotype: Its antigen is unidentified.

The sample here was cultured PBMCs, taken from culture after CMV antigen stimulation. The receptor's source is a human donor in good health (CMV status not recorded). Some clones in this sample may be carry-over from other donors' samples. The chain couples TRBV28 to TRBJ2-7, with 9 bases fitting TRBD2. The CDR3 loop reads CASSPRGGGKNEQYF. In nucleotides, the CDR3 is TGTGCCAGCAGCCCGCGGGGGGGAGGGAAAAACGAGCAGTACTTC.